This is a list of T cell receptor beta chains from one sample in a study of blood T cell repertoires in COVID-19. Assay: immunoSEQ multiplex PCR; the TCRdb copy retains only in-frame clones and omits some. In the table there are 250,000 to 300,000 clones, around four fifths of which are singletons. Sample: peripheral blood. The receptors were gathered from a man aged 60 to 69 who had recovered from COVID-19. Both conserved end residues are part of each CDR3. The D gene is left open where the match is weak. Size is stated for part of the rows, as once, few or many counts, or as a class when the clone is expanded.

TGTGCCAGCAGCTTACTCCGGGGAGATACGCAGTATTTT,CASSLLRGDTQYF,13,TRBV11-1,once,TRBJ2-3,NA
TGCGCCAGCAGCTTGGAACAGGGACAGCGGGTGGCTGAAGCTTTCTTT,CASSLEQGQRVAEAFF,16,TRBV5-1,NA,TRBJ1-1,TRBD1
TGTGCCAGCAAACGGACAGGGGAGAACACTGAAGCTTTCTTT,CASKRTGENTEAFF,14,TRBV6-5,NA,TRBJ1-1,TRBD1
TGCGCCAGCAGCGCTAAACAGGGGGGTAGCACTGAAGCTTTCTTT,CASSAKQGGSTEAFF,15,TRBV5-1,NA,TRBJ1-1,TRBD1
TGTGCCAGCAGCTTAGATCCGGGTACTCGCTCTGGAAACACCATATATTTT,CASSLDPGTRSGNTIYF,17,TRBV11-2,NA,TRBJ1-3,NA
TGCGCCAGCAGCCGGGGGTCGGGGGGATCACCCCTCCACTTT,CASSRGSGGSPLHF,14,TRBV5-1,NA,TRBJ1-6,NA
TGTGCCAGCAGTGAGGGACAGGCTAAAGAGACCCAGTACTTC,CASSEGQAKETQYF,14,TRBV6-1,NA,TRBJ2-5,TRBD1
TGTGCCAGCAGCCCCTCGCCGGGGGAGACCCAGTACTTC,CASSPSPGETQYF,13,TRBV7-9,NA,TRBJ2-5,NA
TGTGCCAGTAGTATAGGGACTACCAATGAGCAGTTCTTC,CASSIGTTNEQFF,13,TRBV19,NA,TRBJ2-1,NA
TGTGCCTGGAGCCGACTAGGCTCCTACGAGCAGTACTTC,CAWSRLGSYEQYF,13,TRBV30,once,TRBJ2-7,NA
TGTGCCAGCAGGCAAACAGGGGGGAGTGGAAACACCATATATTTT,CASRQTGGSGNTIYF,15,TRBV28,NA,TRBJ1-3,TRBD1
TGTGCCAGCAGCTTAGGGACAGGAAGTGAGACCCAGTACTTC,CASSLGTGSETQYF,14,TRBV11-2,NA,TRBJ2-5,TRBD1
TGCGCCAGCAGCTTGGGGCCTGGAGGAGGGAGTCACACTGAAGCTTTCTTT,CASSLGPGGGSHTEAFF,17,TRBV5-1,once,TRBJ1-1,NA
TGTGCCAGCAGTTTATCGACAGGGGTGGTGGGCTACACCTTC,CASSLSTGVVGYTF,14,TRBV27,NA,TRBJ1-2,TRBD1
TGTGCCAGCAAGGGGCCAGGGAAAAACATTCAGTACTTC,CASKGPGKNIQYF,13,TRBV2,once,TRBJ2-4,NA
TGTGCCAGCAGCAAAGGTGGTATCCGGGACTCTGGGGCCAACGTCCTGACTTTC,CASSKGGIRDSGANVLTF,18,TRBV21-1,NA,TRBJ2-6,NA
TGTGCCAGCAGCCAAGCCGGGAGCGCCCGTGAGCAGTTCTTC,CASSQAGSAREQFF,14,TRBV3-1/TRBV3-2,NA,TRBJ2-1,NA
TGTGCCAGTAGTCTCCCGGGGGGGCAGTCAGTAGATACGCAGTATTTT,CASSLPGGQSVDTQYF,16,TRBV19,NA,TRBJ2-3,TRBD2
TGTGCCAGCAGCGGGTCAGGGAAACCCCCCTATGGCTACACCTTC,CASSGSGKPPYGYTF,15,TRBV3-1/TRBV3-2,NA,TRBJ1-2,NA
TGTGCCAGCAGCTTGGTTTGGACCCAGGAGGCCGGCTACACCTTC,CASSLVWTQEAGYTF,15,TRBV5-6,NA,TRBJ1-2,NA
TGTGCCAGCAGTTTAACAGGGGGCGTCAATCAGCCCCAGCATTTT,CASSLTGGVNQPQHF,15,TRBV28,NA,TRBJ1-5,TRBD1
TGTGCCAGTAGATCACAGGGCTACCCCTACGAGCAGTACTTC,CASRSQGYPYEQYF,14,TRBV19,NA,TRBJ2-7,NA
TGCGCCAGCAGCTTGGGAGGGACTATAAATGAGCAGTTCTTC,CASSLGGTINEQFF,14,TRBV5-1,NA,TRBJ2-1,TRBD2
TGTGCCAGCAGCCGATATAGCGGGAGGGCCTACAATGAGCAGTTCTTC,CASSRYSGRAYNEQFF,16,TRBV11-2,NA,TRBJ2-1,TRBD2
TGCGCCAGCAGAGGGGGGGGGACTGAAGCTTTCTTT,CASRGGGTEAFF,12,TRBV10-2,NA,TRBJ1-1,NA
TGTGCCAGCAGCTTAACCCGGGTCGTGGGTTTGGGCTACGAGCAGTACTTC,CASSLTRVVGLGYEQYF,17,TRBV7-8,once,TRBJ2-7,NA
TGTGCCAGCAGCTTACAACGGGGGGATCAGCCCCAGCATTTT,CASSLQRGDQPQHF,14,TRBV7-6,NA,TRBJ1-5,NA
TGTGCCAGCAGTATCGGGACTCGAGCCTACAATGAGCAGTTCTTC,CASSIGTRAYNEQFF,15,TRBV5-4,NA,TRBJ2-1,NA
TGTGCCAGCACCGGGACTAGAAACACCATATATTTT,CASTGTRNTIYF,12,TRBV7-9,NA,TRBJ1-3,NA
TGTGCCAGCGGCAGCGGGAACGCGGGGGAGCTGTTTTTT,CASGSGNAGELFF,13,TRBV6-5,NA,TRBJ2-2,TRBD2
TGTGCCAGCAAACAGGACAGGGGTTTCAATCAGCCCCAGCATTTT,CASKQDRGFNQPQHF,15,TRBV6-5,NA,TRBJ1-5,TRBD1
TGTGCCAGTAGTATTATCGACAGAAACTATGGCTACACCTTC,CASSIIDRNYGYTF,14,TRBV19,NA,TRBJ1-2,NA
TGTGCCAGTAGCTCGGGACAGGGGGTGAGCTCCTACAATGAGCAGTTCTTC,CASSSGQGVSSYNEQFF,17,TRBV19,NA,TRBJ2-1,TRBD1
TGCGCCAGCAGCTTAACTCCCACGAGTAACTATGGCTACACCTTC,CASSLTPTSNYGYTF,15,TRBV5-1,NA,TRBJ1-2,NA
TGTGCCAGCAAACAGGAGTCCGAGCAGTACTTC,CASKQESEQYF,11,TRBV2,NA,TRBJ2-7,NA
TGTGCCAGCACCAGGGGACAGGAGCCCTATGGCTACACCTTC,CASTRGQEPYGYTF,14,TRBV7-9,once,TRBJ1-2,TRBD1
TGCGCCAGCAGCTTGTCAGGAAAAACAAATCAGCCCCAGCATTTT,CASSLSGKTNQPQHF,15,TRBV5-1,NA,TRBJ1-5,NA
TGTGCCAGCAGCCCACGGGACAGGGGTTACAATGAGCAGTTCTTC,CASSPRDRGYNEQFF,15,TRBV7-9,few,TRBJ2-1,TRBD1
TGTGCCAGCAGGCGCGGGCCGAGCACAGATACGCAGTATTTT,CASRRGPSTDTQYF,14,TRBV27,NA,TRBJ2-3,NA
TGTGCCAGCAGCCGGGTAGGGGCGAACTCTGAGCAGTTCTTC,CASSRVGANSEQFF,14,TRBV14,NA,TRBJ2-1,NA
TGCGCCAGCAGTCGAGGGGGCCTGAGCAATCAGCCCCAGCATTTT,CASSRGGLSNQPQHF,15,TRBV5-1,few,TRBJ1-5,TRBD1
TGCGCCAGCAGCCAGAGTCCCCCCGGGACAGACGACACCATATATTTT,CASSQSPPGTDDTIYF,16,TRBV4-1,NA,TRBJ1-3,TRBD1
TGTGCCAGCAGCTTCGCCCCAGAACCAGATACGCAGTATTTT,CASSFAPEPDTQYF,14,TRBV5-5,NA,TRBJ2-3,NA
TGTGCCTGGCGGGAGGGCTCCTATAATTCACCCCTCCACTTT,CAWREGSYNSPLHF,14,TRBV30,NA,TRBJ1-6,NA
TGTGCCAGCAGCTTACCGGGACAGGGGGCCGAGCAGTACTTC,CASSLPGQGAEQYF,14,TRBV13,NA,TRBJ2-7,TRBD1
TGCGCCAGCAGCCATGCAAGCCCTTCTAGCGGGGGGTTCTTC,CASSHASPSSGGFF,14,TRBV4-1,NA,TRBJ2-1,TRBD2
TGTGCCATCAGTGAGTCGACAGGGGTGGGCACAGATACGCAGTATTTT,CAISESTGVGTDTQYF,16,TRBV10-3,NA,TRBJ2-3,TRBD1
TGTGCCAGCAGTTTTGCGGGTTACGAGCAGTACTTC,CASSFAGYEQYF,12,TRBV6-5,few,TRBJ2-7,NA
TGTGCCAGCAGTGAAGAGGGAAGTAGGAATTCACCCCTCCACTTT,CASSEEGSRNSPLHF,15,TRBV6-4,NA,TRBJ1-6,NA
TGCGCCAGCAGCCAAACAGTCGACGGTCCCTACGAGCAGTACTTC,CASSQTVDGPYEQYF,15,TRBV4-1,few,TRBJ2-7,NA
TGTGCCTGGAGTGCCCTGACCCCAGGGTCGAACACTGAAGCTTTCTTT,CAWSALTPGSNTEAFF,16,TRBV30,NA,TRBJ1-1,NA
TGTGCCAGCAGCCCCGGGACAGGGAGGGACGGCTACACCTTC,CASSPGTGRDGYTF,14,TRBV27,NA,TRBJ1-2,TRBD1
TGTGCCAGCAGCCAAGGTGTTACAGGGAATTCACCCCTCCACTTT,CASSQGVTGNSPLHF,15,TRBV4-2,few,TRBJ1-6,NA
TGTGCCAGCACCCTACAGGGGACCCTCTATAATTCACCCCTCCACTTT,CASTLQGTLYNSPLHF,16,TRBV28,NA,TRBJ1-6,TRBD1
TGCGCCAGCAGCTTGGAGGGGACAGGACTCGGGTATCAAGAGACCCAGTACTTC,CASSLEGTGLGYQETQYF,18,TRBV5-1,NA,TRBJ2-5,TRBD1
TGTGCCAGCAGCCCGCCGGGGAACGACCTGTATGGCTACACCTTC,CASSPPGNDLYGYTF,15,TRBV5-6,NA,TRBJ1-2,NA
TGCGCCAGCAGCTTGGGTGTGCAGATGGCTAATGAAAAACTGTTTTTT,CASSLGVQMANEKLFF,16,TRBV5-1,NA,TRBJ1-4,NA
TGTGCCAGCGCCGGGGGGAGTAGCGGGACTGGGGAGCAGTACTTC,CASAGGSSGTGEQYF,15,TRBV6-5,NA,TRBJ2-7,TRBD2
TGTGCCAGCAGCCCTGGACAGTACGGAGATACGCAGTATTTT,CASSPGQYGDTQYF,14,TRBV7-9,NA,TRBJ2-3,NA